This paragraph covers one T cell receptor beta chain sequence. This sample is drawn from a study of blood T cell repertoires in COVID-19. Overall study context: Sites in the United States, Italy and Spain provided acute and convalescent COVID-19 samples.

Within 2 weeks before study entry, exposed participants met a COVID-19 case. The authors' processing: Amplification of reference gene primers provided the estimated nucleated cell counts. Method: immunoSEQ multiplex PCR; TCRdb's copy keeps in-frame clones and lacks some. That table gives V, J and clone size, and the DNA gave D and trimming. Of roughly 260,000 clones listed, about four fifths were seen once; the top ten hold 3.5% to 4%. This CDR3 contains 13 residues. Germline V CDR1 and CDR2: SGHRS, YFSETQ. After removal of 4 bases from V and 8 bases from J, the junction contained 4 bases not matched to a gene.

Input material: PBMCs or T cells enriched from blood (not recorded which). This sequence joins TRBV5-1 and TRBJ1-4; 8 bases agree with TRBD1. The sequence was collected from a middle-aged woman who had been exposed to COVID-19. CDR3 sequence (DNA): TGCGCCAGCAGCCCGTCAGGGGGCGAAAAACTGTTTTTT. Its translation: CASSPSGGEKLFF.